These T cell receptor beta chains were read from a single sample in a study of cytomegalovirus exposure and HLA in healthy donors. Measured with immunoSEQ multiplex PCR; TCRdb has only the in-frame clones, and not every one. The sample shows around 120,000 clones, approximately 76% of them seen only once. The sequenced material came from PBMCs. These receptors came from a man aged 60 to 75 in good health and CMV-seropositive. The CDR3 runs from the conserved cysteine through the conserved F or W. The order of the fields is clone size, D gene, J gene, V gene, CDR3 protein, CDR3 DNA. The D gene is left open where the match is weak. Size tells how often a clone was seen (once, few, many) or the class of an expanded clone, and some rows leave it out.

>.|.|TRBJ2-5|TRBV7-7
CASSLVVGLETQYF
TGTGCTAGCAGCTTAGTAGTGGGACTAGAGACCCAGTACTTC
>.|TRBD1|TRBJ1-2|TRBV6-1
CASSGLAGGYSYTF
TGTGCCAGCAGTGGTCTGGCAGGGGGCTACAGCTACACCTTC
>.|.|TRBJ1-2|TRBV5-5
CASSTRDRLENYGYTF
TGTGCCAGCAGCACTCGAGACAGGTTGGAGAACTATGGCTACACCTTC
>.|.|TRBJ2-5|TRBV21-1
CASSKGHQSYF
TGTGCCAGCAGCAAGGGACATCAATCGTACTTC
>.|TRBD2|TRBJ2-1|TRBV7-3
CASSLTGTSSYNEQFF
TGTGCCAGCAGCTTAACGGGGACTAGCTCCTACAATGAGCAGTTCTTC
>.|.|TRBJ2-7|TRBV18
CASSPLGAGYEQYF
TGTGCCAGCTCACCACTGGGGGCAGGGTACGAGCAGTACTTC
>.|.|TRBJ2-7|TRBV7-9
CASTQGYEQYF
TGTGCCAGCACCCAGGGATACGAGCAGTACTTC
>.|TRBD2|TRBJ2-2|TRBV11-2
CASSLGGGGTGELFF
TGTGCCAGCAGCTTAGGTGGCGGGGGCACCGGGGAGCTGTTTTTT
>few|.|TRBJ1-5|TRBV19
CASKLSKAGSNQPQHF
TGTGCCAGTAAACTTTCTAAGGCGGGTAGCAATCAGCCCCAGCATTTT
>.|TRBD1|TRBJ2-7|TRBV6-1
CASGIQTGSEQYF
TGTGCCAGCGGGATTCAGACAGGGTCCGAGCAGTACTTC
>.|.|TRBJ1-6|TRBV5-1
CASPTGSPLHF
TGCGCCAGTCCGACTGGTTCACCCCTCCACTTT
>.|.|TRBJ2-1|TRBV5-4
CASSLFGLLVDNEQFF
TGTGCCAGCAGCTTGTTTGGACTATTGGTGGACAATGAGCAGTTCTTC
>once|TRBD1|TRBJ1-1|TRBV12-5
CASSVRAGGAGTEAFF
TGTGCTAGTTCCGTTCGAGCAGGGGGCGCCGGGACTGAAGCTTTCTTT
>.|TRBD1|TRBJ1-5|TRBV7-2
CASSLRQGNQPQHF
TGTGCCAGCAGTTTACGACAGGGGAATCAGCCCCAGCATTTT
>.|.|TRBJ1-5|TRBV30
CAWSGQENQPQHF
TGTGCCTGGAGTGGACAGGAAAACCAGCCCCAGCATTTT
>.|TRBD1|TRBJ2-4|TRBV4-1
CASSQEEGGRVGAKNIQYF
TGCGCCAGCAGCCAGGAAGAAGGGGGCAGGGTAGGGGCCAAAAACATTCAGTACTTC
>.|.|TRBJ1-1|TRBV9
CASSVAQGWTEAFF
TGTGCCAGCAGCGTAGCCCAGGGATGGACTGAAGCTTTCTTT
>.|TRBD2|TRBJ2-3|TRBV19
CASSMGGASTDTQYF
TGTGCCAGTAGTATGGGAGGGGCTAGCACAGATACGCAGTATTTT
>.|.|TRBJ2-5|TRBV19
CASRSGGLETQYF
TGTGCCAGTAGGTCGGGGGGCCTAGAGACCCAGTACTTC
>few|.|TRBJ1-3|TRBV30
CAWSVLTQGGTIYF
TGTGCCTGGAGTGTACTGACGCAGGGTGGCACCATATATTTT
>.|.|TRBJ1-2|TRBV7-8
CASRSQGTNYGYTF
TGTGCCAGCAGGTCCCAGGGTACTAACTATGGCTACACCTTC
>once|TRBD2|TRBJ2-5|TRBV18
CASSPGREKETQYF
TGTGCCAGCTCACCCGGGCGGGAGAAGGAGACCCAGTACTTC